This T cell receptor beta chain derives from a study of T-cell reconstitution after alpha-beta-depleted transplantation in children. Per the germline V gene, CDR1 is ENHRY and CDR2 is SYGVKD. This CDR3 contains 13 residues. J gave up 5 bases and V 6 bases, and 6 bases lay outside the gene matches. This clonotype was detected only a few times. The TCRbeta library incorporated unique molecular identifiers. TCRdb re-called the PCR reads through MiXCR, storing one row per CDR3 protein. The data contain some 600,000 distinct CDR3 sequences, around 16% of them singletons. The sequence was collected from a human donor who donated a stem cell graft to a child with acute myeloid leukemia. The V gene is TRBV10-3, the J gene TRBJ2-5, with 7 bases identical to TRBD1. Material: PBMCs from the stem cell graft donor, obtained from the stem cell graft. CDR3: CAISRDSVETQYF. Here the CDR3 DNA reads TGTGCCATCAGCCGGGACAGCGTGGAGACCCAGTACTTC.